This TCR beta chain stems from a study of OX40 agonist ivuxolimab in advanced cancers. Regarding the study as a whole: Researchers report that CD8+ T cells had, on average, more expanded clones than CD4+.

Comments on this clone: Its antigen is as yet unknown.

Clones were sequenced by immunoSEQ multiplex PCR, and TCRdb holds only the in-frame ones, with some missing. The sample has just under 65,000 clones, 80% to 90% seen once; the top ten hold 10% to 11%. V lost 5 bases and J lost 5, with 34 bases in between. The CDR3 sequence is 20 residues long. Germline CDR1 reads MNHEY; CDR2 reads SMNVEV (reference sequence). Here the sequenced sample was CD4+ or CD8+ T cells sorted from blood, taken in a trial of the OX40 agonist ivuxolimab. The chain is built from TRBV27 and TRBJ2-7, with D possibly matching TRBD2 (9 bases). The receptor comes from an adult with an advanced solid tumor such as melanoma, head and neck, liver or kidney cancer. Here the CDR3 DNA reads TGTGCCAGCAGTCGATCCGGGACAGGACTTGTTAGCGGGAGCCTAAACGAGCAGTACTTC. This sequence encodes CASSRSGTGLVSGSLNEQYF.